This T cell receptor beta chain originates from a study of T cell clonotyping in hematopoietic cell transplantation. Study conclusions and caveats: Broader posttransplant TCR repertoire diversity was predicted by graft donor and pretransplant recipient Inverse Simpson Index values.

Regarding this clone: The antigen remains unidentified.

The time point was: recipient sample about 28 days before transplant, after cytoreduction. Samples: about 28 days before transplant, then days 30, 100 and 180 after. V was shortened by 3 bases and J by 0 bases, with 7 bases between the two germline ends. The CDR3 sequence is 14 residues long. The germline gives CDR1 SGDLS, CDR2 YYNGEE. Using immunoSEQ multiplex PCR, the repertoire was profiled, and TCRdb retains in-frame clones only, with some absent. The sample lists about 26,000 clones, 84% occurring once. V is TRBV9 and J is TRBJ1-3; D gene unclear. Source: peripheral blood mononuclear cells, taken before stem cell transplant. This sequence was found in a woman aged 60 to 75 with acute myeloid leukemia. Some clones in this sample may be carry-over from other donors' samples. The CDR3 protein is CASSEGRSGNTIYF. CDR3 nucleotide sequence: TGTGCCAGCAGCGAGGGCCGCTCTGGAAACACCATATATTTT.